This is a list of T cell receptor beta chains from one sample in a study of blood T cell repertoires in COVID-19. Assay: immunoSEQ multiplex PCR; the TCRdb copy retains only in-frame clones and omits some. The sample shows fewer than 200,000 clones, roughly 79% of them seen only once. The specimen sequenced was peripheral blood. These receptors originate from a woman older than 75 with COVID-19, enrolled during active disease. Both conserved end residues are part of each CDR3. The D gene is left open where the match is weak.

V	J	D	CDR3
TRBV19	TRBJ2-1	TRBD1	CASRRGQAYNEQFF
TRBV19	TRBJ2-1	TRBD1	CASSLGTGGYSYNEQFF
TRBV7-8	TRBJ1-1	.	CASSLVGRTEAFF
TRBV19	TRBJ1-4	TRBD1	CASSLIPGQGDEKLFF
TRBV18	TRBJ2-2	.	CASSPPGLAGELFF
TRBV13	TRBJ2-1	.	CASSSGGGAAGLGQFF
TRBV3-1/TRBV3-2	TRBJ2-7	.	CASSPALGHPYEQYF
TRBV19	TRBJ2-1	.	CASSTQAGVDRNEQFF
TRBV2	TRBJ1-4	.	CASERKTLNEKLFF
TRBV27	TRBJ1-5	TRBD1	CASSSRTGLGDQPQHF
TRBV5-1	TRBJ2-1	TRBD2	CASSLAPSGGPGEQFF
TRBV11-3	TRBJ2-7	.	CASSLGRDEQYF
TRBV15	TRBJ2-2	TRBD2	CATSRPGLVGTGELFF
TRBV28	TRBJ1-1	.	CASSSVGEGEAFF
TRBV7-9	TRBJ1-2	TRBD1	CASSLAGQGGYGYTF
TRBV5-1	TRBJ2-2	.	CASSSTGTGGELFF
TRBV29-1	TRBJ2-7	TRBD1	CSVEGTGDHEQYF
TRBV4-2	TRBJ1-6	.	CASSQEVVGALNSPLHF
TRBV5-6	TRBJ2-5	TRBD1	CASSPTTGAAGAQYF
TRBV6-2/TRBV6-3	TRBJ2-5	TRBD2	CASSQTSGQETQYF
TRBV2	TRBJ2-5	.	CASSQTGYQGETQYF
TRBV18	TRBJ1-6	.	CASSPPGGVNSPLHF
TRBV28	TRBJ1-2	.	CASSSPGFRGTNYGYTF
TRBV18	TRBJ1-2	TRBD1	CASSPGQGINYGYTF
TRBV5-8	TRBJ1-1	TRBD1	CASSSTGTGQTLNTEAFF
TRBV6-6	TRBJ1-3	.	CASSYTGNSGNTIYF
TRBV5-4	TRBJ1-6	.	CASSSPDIMNSPLHF
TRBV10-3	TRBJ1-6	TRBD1	CAISRSGGEDSPLHF
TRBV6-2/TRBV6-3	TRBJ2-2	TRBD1	CASGHSTGRSTGELFF
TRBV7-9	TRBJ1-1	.	CASSTGRTEAFF
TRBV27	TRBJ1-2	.	CASSLWGTRPGYTF
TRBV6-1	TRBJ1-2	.	CASSESLGPKGYTF
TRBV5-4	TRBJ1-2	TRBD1	CASSIRQGVNYGYTF
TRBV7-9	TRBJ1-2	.	CASSPTVARRSDYGYTF
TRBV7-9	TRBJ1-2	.	CASSLGTPTPYYGYTF
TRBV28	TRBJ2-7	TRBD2	CASSPRNPTSGRRSEQYF
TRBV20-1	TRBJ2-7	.	CSASAHYEQYF
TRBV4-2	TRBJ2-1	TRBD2	CASSQTAGTMYEQFF
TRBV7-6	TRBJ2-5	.	CASSLDDGEGGTQYF
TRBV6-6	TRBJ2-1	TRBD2	CASIHSGGAEVEQFF
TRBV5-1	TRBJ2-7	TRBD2	CASTQASRTSSYEQYF
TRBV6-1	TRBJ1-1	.	CASSELPGSGVDTEAFF
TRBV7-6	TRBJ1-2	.	CASSLGVRGSYGYTF
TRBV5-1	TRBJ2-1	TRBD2	CASSLLAGDHNEQFF
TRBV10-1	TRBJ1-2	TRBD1	CASLIRTGMGYGYTF